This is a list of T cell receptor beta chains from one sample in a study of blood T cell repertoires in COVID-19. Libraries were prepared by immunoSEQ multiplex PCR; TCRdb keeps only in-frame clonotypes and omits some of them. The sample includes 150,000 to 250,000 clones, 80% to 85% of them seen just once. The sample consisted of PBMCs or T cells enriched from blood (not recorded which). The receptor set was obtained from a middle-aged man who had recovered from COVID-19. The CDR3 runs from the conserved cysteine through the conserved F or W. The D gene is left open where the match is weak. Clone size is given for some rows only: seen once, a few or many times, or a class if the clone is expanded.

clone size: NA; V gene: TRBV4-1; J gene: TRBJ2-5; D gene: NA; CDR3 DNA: TGCGCCAGCAGCCAAGTACTAGCTAAAGAGACCCAGTACTTC; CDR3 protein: CASSQVLAKETQYF
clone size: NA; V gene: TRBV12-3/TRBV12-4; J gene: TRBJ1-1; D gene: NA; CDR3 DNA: TGTGCCAGCAGCCACGGGGTGAACACTGAAGCTTTCTTT; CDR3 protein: CASSHGVNTEAFF
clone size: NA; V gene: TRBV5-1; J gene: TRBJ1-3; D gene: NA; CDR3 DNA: TGCGCTAGCAGCCTCGCGGGATCAGGAAACACCATATATTTT; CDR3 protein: CASSLAGSGNTIYF
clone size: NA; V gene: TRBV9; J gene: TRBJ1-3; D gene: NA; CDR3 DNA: TGTGCCAGCAGCCCAGATCCAGTTCCTGGAAACACCATATATTTT; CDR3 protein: CASSPDPVPGNTIYF
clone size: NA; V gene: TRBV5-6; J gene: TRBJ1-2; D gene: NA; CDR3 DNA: TGTGCCAGCAGCCGAGTCTTGGCAGACAACACCTTC; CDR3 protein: CASSRVLADNTF
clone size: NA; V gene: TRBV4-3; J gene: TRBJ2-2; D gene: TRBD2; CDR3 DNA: TGCGCCAGCAGCCAGGGACTAGCGGGGGGGCCCGGCGGGGAGCTGTTTTTT; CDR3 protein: CASSQGLAGGPGGELFF
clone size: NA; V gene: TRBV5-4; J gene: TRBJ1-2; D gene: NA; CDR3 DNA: TGTGCCAGCAGCTTGGCCAGGGACTATGGCTACACCTTC; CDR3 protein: CASSLARDYGYTF
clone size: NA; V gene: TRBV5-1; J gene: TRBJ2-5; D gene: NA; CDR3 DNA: TGCGCCAGCAGCTTGGTTCAGACTTCTAACCAAGAGACCCAGTACTTC; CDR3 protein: CASSLVQTSNQETQYF
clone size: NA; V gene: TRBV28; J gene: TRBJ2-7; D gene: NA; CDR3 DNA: TGTGCCAGCAGTTTCTGGGCCGACGAGCAGTACTTC; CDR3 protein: CASSFWADEQYF
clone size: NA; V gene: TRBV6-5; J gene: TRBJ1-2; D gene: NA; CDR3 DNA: TGTGCCAGCAACGAAGATTGGCGCTGGAGTGGCTACACCTTC; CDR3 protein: CASNEDWRWSGYTF
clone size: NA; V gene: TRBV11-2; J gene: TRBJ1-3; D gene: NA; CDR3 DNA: TGTGCCAGCAGCGGGCCCCTCTATTCAGGAAACACCATATATTTT; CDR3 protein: CASSGPLYSGNTIYF
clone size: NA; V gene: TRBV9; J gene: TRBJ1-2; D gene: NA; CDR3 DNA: TGTGCCAGCAGCGTCGGGGGAGATGACTATGGCTACACCTTC; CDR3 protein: CASSVGGDDYGYTF
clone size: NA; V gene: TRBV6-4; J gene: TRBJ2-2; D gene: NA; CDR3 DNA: TGTGCCAGCAGGCGGGACTGGAACACCGGGGAGCTGTTTTTT; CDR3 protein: CASRRDWNTGELFF
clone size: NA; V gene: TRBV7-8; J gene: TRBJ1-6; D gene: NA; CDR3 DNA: TGTGCCAGCAGCTTAGGACTACATGGCGGACAGACTAATTCACCCCTCCACTTT; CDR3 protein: CASSLGLHGGQTNSPLHF
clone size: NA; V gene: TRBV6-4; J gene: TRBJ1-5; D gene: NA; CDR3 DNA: TGTGCCAGCAGTGGGGGGGGTAGAATCATATCGTGCAATCAGCCCCAGCATTTT; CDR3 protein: CASSGGGRIISCNQPQHF
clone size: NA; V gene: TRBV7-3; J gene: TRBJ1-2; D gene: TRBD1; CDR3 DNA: TGTGCCAGCAGCCCAGGGACAGGGACTGGCTACACCTTC; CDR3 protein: CASSPGTGTGYTF
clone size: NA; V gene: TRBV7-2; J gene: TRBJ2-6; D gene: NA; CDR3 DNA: TGTGCCAGCAGCTGGTACAGGCGCTCTGGGGCCAACGTCCTGACTTTC; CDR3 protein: CASSWYRRSGANVLTF
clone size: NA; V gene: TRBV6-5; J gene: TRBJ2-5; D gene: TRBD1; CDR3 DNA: TGTGCCAGCAGACAGGGGAGCTCGGAGACCCAGTACTTC; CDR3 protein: CASRQGSSETQYF
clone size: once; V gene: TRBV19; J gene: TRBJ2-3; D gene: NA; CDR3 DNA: TGTGCCAGTAGTTATTTAGGGGGTCCGCAGTATTTT; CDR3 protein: CASSYLGGPQYF
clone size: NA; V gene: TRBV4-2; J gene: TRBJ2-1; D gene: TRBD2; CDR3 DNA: TGTGCCAGCAGCCGCGGGACTAGCGGGAGCTCCTACAATGAGCAGTTCTTC; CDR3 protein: CASSRGTSGSSYNEQFF
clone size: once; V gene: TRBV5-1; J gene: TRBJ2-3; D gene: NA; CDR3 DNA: TGCGCCAGCAGCTGGCCGACCACAGGGTCCGGAACTCATACGCAGTATTTT; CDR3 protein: CASSWPTTGSGTHTQYF
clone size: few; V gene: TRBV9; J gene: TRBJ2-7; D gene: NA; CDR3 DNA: TGTGCCAGCAGCGTGGGGGCGACCACTGAATACGAGCAGTACTTC; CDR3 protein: CASSVGATTEYEQYF
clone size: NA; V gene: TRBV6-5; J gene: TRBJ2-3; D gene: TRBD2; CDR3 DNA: TGTGCCACTCTAGCGGGGGGACACACAGATACGCAGTATTTT; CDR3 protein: CATLAGGHTDTQYF
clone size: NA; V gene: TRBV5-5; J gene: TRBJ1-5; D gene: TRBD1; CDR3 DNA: TGTGCCAGCAGCTTGGTAGGGGGCAGCAATCAGCCCCAGCATTTT; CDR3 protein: CASSLVGGSNQPQHF
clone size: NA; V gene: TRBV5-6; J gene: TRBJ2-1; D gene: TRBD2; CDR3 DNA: TGTGCCAGCAGCCCGAGACTAGCGGGAGCCAGGAATGAGCAGTTCTTC; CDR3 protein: CASSPRLAGARNEQFF
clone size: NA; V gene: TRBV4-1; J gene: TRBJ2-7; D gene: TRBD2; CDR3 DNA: TGCGCCAGCAGCCCATTACTCGGCGGGGGGTTGAACGAGCAGTACTTC; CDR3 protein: CASSPLLGGGLNEQYF
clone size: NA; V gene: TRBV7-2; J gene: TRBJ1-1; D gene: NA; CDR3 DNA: TGTGCCAGCAGCCTTCAGGTCGTGAACACTGAAGCTTTCTTT; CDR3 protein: CASSLQVVNTEAFF
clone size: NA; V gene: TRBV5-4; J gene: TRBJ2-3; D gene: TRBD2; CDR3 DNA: TGTGCCAGCAGCTTGGAGGTAGCGGGGTCCTCAGATACGCAGTATTTT; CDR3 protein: CASSLEVAGSSDTQYF
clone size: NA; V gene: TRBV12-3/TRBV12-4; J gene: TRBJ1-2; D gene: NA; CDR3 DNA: TGTGCCAGCACCAAAGGGACTGCCGATGGCTACACCTTC; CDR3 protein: CASTKGTADGYTF
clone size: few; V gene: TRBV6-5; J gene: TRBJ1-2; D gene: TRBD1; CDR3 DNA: TGTGCCAGCAGTTTCGGACAGGCTAACTATGGCTACACCTTC; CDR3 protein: CASSFGQANYGYTF
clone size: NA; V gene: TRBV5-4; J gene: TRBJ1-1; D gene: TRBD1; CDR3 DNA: TGTGCCAGCAGCTTGGGCCCGGGACAGGGAAGGTCTGAAGCTTTCTTT; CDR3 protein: CASSLGPGQGRSEAFF
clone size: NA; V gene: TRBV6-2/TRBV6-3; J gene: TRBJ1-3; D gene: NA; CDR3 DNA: TGTGCCAGCAGCCGTCACAGAAGCTCTGGAAACACCATATATTTT; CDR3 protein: CASSRHRSSGNTIYF
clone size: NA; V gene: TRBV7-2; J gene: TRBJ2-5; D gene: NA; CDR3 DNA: TGTGCCAGCGGCTCGGAGACCCAGTACTTC; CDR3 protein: CASGSETQYF
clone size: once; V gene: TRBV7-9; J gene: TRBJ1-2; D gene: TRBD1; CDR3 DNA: TGTGCCAGCAGTCTCACAGGGGGCGGGGGCTACACCTTC; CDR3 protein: CASSLTGGGGYTF
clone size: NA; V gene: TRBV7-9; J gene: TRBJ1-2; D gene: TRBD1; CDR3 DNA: TGTGCCAGCAGCTTAGCGATTCACAGGGGAACAGCTAACTATGGCTACACCTTC; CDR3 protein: CASSLAIHRGTANYGYTF
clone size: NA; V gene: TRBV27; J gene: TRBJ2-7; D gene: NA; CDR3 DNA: TGTGCCAGCAGTTTTGGACTGACCTACGAGCAGTACTTC; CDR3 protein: CASSFGLTYEQYF
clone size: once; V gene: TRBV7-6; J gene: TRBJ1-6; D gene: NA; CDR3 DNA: TGTGCCAGCAGCGGGATGGGACAAACAAATTCACCCCTCCACTTT; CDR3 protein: CASSGMGQTNSPLHF
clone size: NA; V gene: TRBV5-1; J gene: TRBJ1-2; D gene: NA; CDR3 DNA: TGCGCCAGCAGCTTGGGACAGAACTATGGCTACACCTTC; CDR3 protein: CASSLGQNYGYTF
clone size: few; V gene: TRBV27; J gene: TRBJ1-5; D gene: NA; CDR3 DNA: TGTGCCAGCAGTCCGCTGGGGCCGGGAGATCAGCCCCAGCATTTT; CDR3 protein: CASSPLGPGDQPQHF
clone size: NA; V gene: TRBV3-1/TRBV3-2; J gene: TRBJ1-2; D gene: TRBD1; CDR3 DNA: TGTGCCAGCAGCCAAGATGCCCGCCCAGGGGGCTATGGCTACACCTTC; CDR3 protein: CASSQDARPGGYGYTF
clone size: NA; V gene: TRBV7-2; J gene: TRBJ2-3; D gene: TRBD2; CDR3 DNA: TGTGCCAGCAGCTCCGGACTAGCGGGGACAGATACGCAGTATTTT; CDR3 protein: CASSSGLAGTDTQYF
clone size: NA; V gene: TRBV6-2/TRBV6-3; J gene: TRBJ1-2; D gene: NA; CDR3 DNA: TGTGCCAGCAACCCGATCGGGGACTATGGCTACACCTTC; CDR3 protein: CASNPIGDYGYTF
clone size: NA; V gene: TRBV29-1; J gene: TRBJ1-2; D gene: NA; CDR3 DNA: TGCAGCGCCCCTACCACAGGGCTTTGGGGCTACACCTTC; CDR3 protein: CSAPTTGLWGYTF
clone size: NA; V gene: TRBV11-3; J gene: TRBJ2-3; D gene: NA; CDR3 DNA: TGTGCCAGCAGCTTGGGAGTTGCAGATACGCAGTATTTT; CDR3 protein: CASSLGVADTQYF
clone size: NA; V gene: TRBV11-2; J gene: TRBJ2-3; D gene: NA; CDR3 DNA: TGTGCCAGCAGCTTACGAGGGCGCCTGACAGATACGCAGTATTTT; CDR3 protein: CASSLRGRLTDTQYF
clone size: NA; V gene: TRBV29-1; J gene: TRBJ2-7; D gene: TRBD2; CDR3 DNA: TGCAGCGTCGTAGCACGCGGGGGCTACGAGCAGTACTTC; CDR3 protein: CSVVARGGYEQYF
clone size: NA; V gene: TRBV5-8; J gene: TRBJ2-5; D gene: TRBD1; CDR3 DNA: TGTGCCAGCAGCCATAGACAGGGTCAAGAGACCCAGTACTTC; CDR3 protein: CASSHRQGQETQYF
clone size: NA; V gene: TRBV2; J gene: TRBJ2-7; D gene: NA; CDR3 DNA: TGTGCGAGCACGCTTGAGGGAATCCGCGAGCAGTACTTC; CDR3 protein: CASTLEGIREQYF
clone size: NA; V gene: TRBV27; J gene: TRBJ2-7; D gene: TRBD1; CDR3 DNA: TGTGCCAGCAGTTTATTCCTCTCCTTCAACCGGGACAGGCCCTACGAGCAGTACTTC; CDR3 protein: CASSLFLSFNRDRPYEQYF
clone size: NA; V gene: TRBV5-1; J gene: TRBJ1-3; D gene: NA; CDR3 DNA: TGCGCCAGCAGCTTGGGAAACATTGGAAACACCATATATTTT; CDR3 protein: CASSLGNIGNTIYF
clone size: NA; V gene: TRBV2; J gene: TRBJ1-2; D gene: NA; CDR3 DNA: TGTGCCAGCACCCGGGACGGGGGAGCTAACTATGGCTACACCTTC; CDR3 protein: CASTRDGGANYGYTF
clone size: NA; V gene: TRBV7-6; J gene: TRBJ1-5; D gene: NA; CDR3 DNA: TGTGCCAGCAGCCGAGGGTCCCATTATAGCAATCAGCCCCAGCATTTT; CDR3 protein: CASSRGSHYSNQPQHF
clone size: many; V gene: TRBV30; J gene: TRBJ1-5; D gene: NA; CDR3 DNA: TGTGCCTGGACCACGGGGGATAGGTCTCAGCCCCAGCATTTT; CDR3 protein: CAWTTGDRSQPQHF
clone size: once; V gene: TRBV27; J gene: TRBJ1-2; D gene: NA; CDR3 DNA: TGTGCCAGCAGTTCCCTGGGGGGGGTACTGGACCCCTATGGCTACACCTTC; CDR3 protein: CASSSLGGVLDPYGYTF
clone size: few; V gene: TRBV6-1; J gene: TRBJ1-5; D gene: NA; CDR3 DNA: TGTGCCAGCAGTGAAGCCCCGACGGGAGGTCAGCCCCAGCATTTT; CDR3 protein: CASSEAPTGGQPQHF
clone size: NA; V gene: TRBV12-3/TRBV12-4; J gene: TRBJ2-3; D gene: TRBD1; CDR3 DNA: TGTGCCAGCGGCCAGGGGGCTGGTGATACGCAGTATTTT; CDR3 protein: CASGQGAGDTQYF
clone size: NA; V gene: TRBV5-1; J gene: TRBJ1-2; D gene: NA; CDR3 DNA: TGCGCCAGCCGCGCGGGGGGATTGGATGGCTACACCTTC; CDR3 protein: CASRAGGLDGYTF
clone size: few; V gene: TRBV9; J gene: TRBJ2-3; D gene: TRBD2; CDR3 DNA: TGTGCCAGCAGCGTAATCTCGGGGGGGGGCACAGATACGCAGTATTTT; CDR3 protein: CASSVISGGGTDTQYF
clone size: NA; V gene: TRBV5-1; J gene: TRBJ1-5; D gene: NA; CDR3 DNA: TGCGCCAGCAGCTCTGGACAGCAAGGTCAGCCCCAGCATTTT; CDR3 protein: CASSSGQQGQPQHF
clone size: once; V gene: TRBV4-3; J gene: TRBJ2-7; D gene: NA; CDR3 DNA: TGCGCCAGCAGCCCTGGCAGGGCCTCCTACGAGCAGTACTTC; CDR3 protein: CASSPGRASYEQYF